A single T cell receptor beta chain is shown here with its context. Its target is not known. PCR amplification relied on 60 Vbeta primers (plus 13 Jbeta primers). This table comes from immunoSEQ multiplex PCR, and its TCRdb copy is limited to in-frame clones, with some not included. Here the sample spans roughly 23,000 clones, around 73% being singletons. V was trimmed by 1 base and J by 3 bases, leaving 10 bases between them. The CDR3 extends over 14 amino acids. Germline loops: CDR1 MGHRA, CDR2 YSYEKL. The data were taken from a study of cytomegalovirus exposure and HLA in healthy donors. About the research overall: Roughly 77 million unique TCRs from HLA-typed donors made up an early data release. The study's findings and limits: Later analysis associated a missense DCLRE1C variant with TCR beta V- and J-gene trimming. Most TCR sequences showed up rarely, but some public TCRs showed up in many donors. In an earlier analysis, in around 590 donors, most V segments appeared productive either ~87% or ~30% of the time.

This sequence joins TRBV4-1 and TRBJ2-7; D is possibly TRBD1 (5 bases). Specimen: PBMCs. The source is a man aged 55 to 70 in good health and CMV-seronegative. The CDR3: CASSQVPTGYEQYF. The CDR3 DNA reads TGCGCCAGCAGCCAAGTCCCAACAGGCTACGAGCAGTACTTC.